This T cell receptor beta chain stems from a study of blood T cell repertoires in COVID-19. Losses at the gene ends were 1 base for V and 4 bases for J; bases not matched to a gene: 4. Germline values: CDR1 LNHDA, CDR2 SQIVND (reference sequence). The CDR3 loop spans 15 amino acids. It was during active infection that Seattle patients were enrolled and then longitudinally followed. Here immunoSEQ multiplex PCR was the method, and the copy in TCRdb shows in-frame clones only, minus some. The top ten hold around 14% of the sample, which has about 270,000 clones, 75% to 90% seen once. The receptor comes from a woman in her 70s with COVID-19, enrolled during active disease. The sample consisted of peripheral blood. This chain joins TRBV19 and TRBJ1-5; 7 bases are shared with TRBD1. The CDR3, as DNA: TGTGCCAGTAGTATAGTGACAGGGCGGAATCAGCCCCAGCATTTT. It codes for CASSIVTGRNQPQHF. The full variable domain, completed using reference TRBV19 and TRBJ1-5, is DGGITQSPKYLFRKEGQNVTLSCEQNLNHDAMYWYRQDPGQGLRLIYYSQIVNDFQKGDIAEGYSVSREKKESFPLTVTSAQKNPTAFYLCASSIVTGRNQPQHFGDGTRLSIL.